This T cell receptor (beta chain) was documented in a study of shared clonotypes between healthy human individuals. Study-level points and caveats: Of the naive CD4 clonotypes, around 4.8% were shared across a few donors.

In the original workflow: Junction-only sequences produced by ImmunoSEQ had no quality scores, so filtering differed. Profiling relied on immunoSEQ multiplex PCR, and the TCRdb table lists in-frame clones only, not all of them. That table supplies the V and J calls and clone size; D and trimming were determined from the DNA. Among roughly 2 million clones listed, about 95% were seen once. Naive-designated CD8 cells lacked CD45RO, were positively enriched for CCR7, and omitted terminally differentiated effector memory CD45RA+ cells. Worth noting for this clone: The antigen remains unidentified.

Germline CDR1 is LNHNV and CDR2 is YYDKDF (reference sequence). The CDR3 is made up of 16 amino acids. Trimming left V 6 bases short and J 8 bases short, with 23 bases between. The V and J genes are TRBV15 and TRBJ2-1, with D possibly TRBD1 on 6 matching bases. This sequence originates from a man younger than 35 in good health. The sequenced material came from naive CD8+ T cells sorted from blood. DNA for the CDR3: TGTGCCACCAGTTCCCAGGGGTCCCCGACGGACGATGAGCAGTTCTTC. Translating gives CATSSQGSPTDDEQFF.